These 10 T cell receptor beta chains were all obtained from the same sample, sequenced in a study listed by TCRdb under 2016. Preparation of the library involved RT-PCR. TCRdb lists the instrument as Illumina MiSeq. Clones were called with MiXCR by TCRdb after fastp trimmed the public reads at Q25, and only in-frame beta chains were retained. Each entry merges the rows of one CDR3 protein and shows their most common DNA and genes. The sample table shows about 680,000 distinct CDR3 sequences, and 14% are seen once. About 3.6% of the sample goes to the ten largest clones. The sequencing input was memory CD4+ T cells from blood. Receptors originate from a female donor in good health, serving as a healthy control.

The chain couples TRBV6-2 or TRBV6-3 to TRBJ2-5; 7 bases map to TRBD2. Unmatched junction bases numbered 9, after V lost 8 bases and J lost 3 bases. This CDR3 contains 14 residues. Per germline, CDR1 MNHEY and CDR2 SVGEGT. The CDR3 nucleotides are TGTGCCAGCTCCGGCCTCACTAGCGAAGAGACCCAGTACTTC. Translated, it gives CASSGLTSEETQYF.

This rearrangement joins TRBV25-1 to TRBJ1-1, with D possibly being TRBD1 (5 bases). V lost 1 base, J lost 5 bases, and 11 bases lay in between. The CDR3 has 14 amino acids. Germline V gene data show CDR1 as MGHDK and CDR2 as SYGVNS. CDR3 sequence reads: CASSELQGVTEAFF. The CDR3 DNA reads as TGTGCCAGCAGTGAATTGCAGGGTGTGACTGAAGCTTTCTTT.

This clonotype has only a few counts. The chain uses TRBV10-3 and TRBJ2-5, with D hard to call. Trimming left V 6 bases short and J 1 base short, with 12 bases between. CDR1 is ENHRY and CDR2 is SYGVKD in the germline V gene. The CDR3 totals 14 residues. The DNA for the CDR3 is TGTGCCATCAGCGAGACTCCCGGCCAAGAGACCCAGTACTTC. As protein: CAISETPGQETQYF.

This clonotype was seen a handful of times. V is TRBV6-1 and J is TRBJ2-7, with 9 bases identical to TRBD2. CDR3 length: 15 residues. Trimming removed 4 bases from V and 3 bases from J; junction bases left unmatched: 7. Germline CDR1 reads MNHNS; CDR2 reads SASEGT. Written as DNA, the CDR3 is TGTGCCAGCAGTGGCGCGGGAGGGTGGGGCTACGAGCAGTACTTC. This sequence encodes CASSGAGGWGYEQYF.

The chain is built from TRBV7-2 and TRBJ2-7; D is ambiguous. The CDR3 contains 14 residues. CDR1 and CDR2 from the germline V gene are SGHTA and FQGNSA. The ends were cut back, 0 bases at V and 2 bases at J, with 8 bases in the middle. The CDR3 sequence is CASSLAEVTYEQYF. The CDR3 nucleotides are TGTGCCAGCAGCTTAGCGGAAGTCACCTACGAGCAGTACTTC.

This clonotype appeared a few times. This chain joins TRBV25-1 and TRBJ1-1; weak D call: TRBD1 (6 bases). CDR3 length: 15 amino acids. Germline CDR1 MGHDK, CDR2 SYGVNS. With 5 bases removed from V and 4 bases from J, the gap between germline ends came to 17 bases. CDR3 region: CASSLGAPLSTEAFF. For the CDR3, the DNA is TGTGCCAGCAGTTTGGGGGCCCCTTTGAGCACTGAAGCTTTCTTT.

This clonotype was seen a handful of times. V gene TRBV7-6 combines with J gene TRBJ2-7; 10 positions agree with TRBD2. The J segment lost 3 bases and the V segment lost 5 bases, leaving 7 bases of the junction unmatched. CDR3 length: 15 amino acids. The germline V gene encodes CDR1 SGHVS and CDR2 FNYEAQ. The CDR3 protein is CASSPAGGPFYEQYF. The CDR3, as DNA: TGTGCCAGCAGCCCAGCGGGAGGGCCTTTCTACGAGCAGTACTTC. Complete variable domain (other parts from reference TRBV7-6 and TRBJ2-7): GAGVSQSPRYKVTKRGQDVALRCDPISGHVSLYWYRQALGQGPEFLTYFNYEAQQDKSGLPNDRFSAERPEGSISTLTIQRTEQRDSAMYRCASSPAGGPFYEQYFGPGTRLTVT.

This clonotype occurred a few times. V gene TRBV5-1 combines with J gene TRBJ2-2, with D possibly matching TRBD1 (5 bases). With 1 base removed from V and 4 bases from J, the gap between germline ends came to 8 bases. CDR1 SGHRS and CDR2 YFSETQ come from the germline V gene. The CDR3 extends over 14 amino acids. Written as DNA, the CDR3 is TGCGCCAGCAGCTTGACAGGAGCCACCGGGGAGCTGTTTTTT. Its protein product is CASSLTGATGELFF.

This clonotype was detected many times. The chain couples TRBV12-3 or TRBV12-4 to TRBJ1-2, with D maybe TRBD1 (6 bases). This CDR3 has 13 amino acids. V dropped 3 bases and J dropped 8 bases, with 13 bases sitting between them. CDR3 loop: CASSFGGLGGYTF. CDR3 DNA sequence: TGTGCCAGCAGTTTCGGGGGGCTTGGAGGCTACACCTTC.

The chain carries TRBV27 and TRBJ2-1; 8 bases align to TRBD2. V was clipped by 4 bases and J by 9 bases; unmatched bases: 14. Per the germline V gene, CDR1 is MNHEY and CDR2 is SMNVEV (reference sequence). This CDR3 is 16 amino acids long. The CDR3 bases are TGTGCCAGCAGTTCACATGCCGGGACTAGTCGCGGTGAGCAGTTCTTC. Protein product: CASSSHAGTSRGEQFF.